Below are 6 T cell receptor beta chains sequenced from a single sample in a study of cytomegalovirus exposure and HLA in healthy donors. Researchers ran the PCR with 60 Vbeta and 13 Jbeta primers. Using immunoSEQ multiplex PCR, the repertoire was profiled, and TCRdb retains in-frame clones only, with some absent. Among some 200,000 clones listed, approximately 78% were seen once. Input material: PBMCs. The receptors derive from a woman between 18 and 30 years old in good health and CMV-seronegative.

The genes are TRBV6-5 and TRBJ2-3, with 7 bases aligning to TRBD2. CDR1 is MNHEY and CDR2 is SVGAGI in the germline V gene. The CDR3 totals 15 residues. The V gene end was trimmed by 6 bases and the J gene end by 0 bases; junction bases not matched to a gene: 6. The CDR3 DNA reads TGTGCCAGCAGACTAGCGCGATCCAGCACAGATACGCAGTATTTT. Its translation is CASRLARSSTDTQYF.

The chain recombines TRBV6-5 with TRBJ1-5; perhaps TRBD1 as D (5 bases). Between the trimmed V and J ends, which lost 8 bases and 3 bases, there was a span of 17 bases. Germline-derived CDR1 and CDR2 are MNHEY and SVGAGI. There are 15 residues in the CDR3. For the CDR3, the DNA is TGTGCCAGCGGCATGGGGGGTATGTCCAATCAGCCCCAGCATTTT. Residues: CASGMGGMSNQPQHF.

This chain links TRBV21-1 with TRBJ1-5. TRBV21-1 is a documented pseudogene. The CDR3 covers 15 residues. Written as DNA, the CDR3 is TGTGCCAGCAGTTGCCGCGGGAACCTCAATCAGCCCCAGCATTTT. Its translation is CASSCRGNLNQPQHF.

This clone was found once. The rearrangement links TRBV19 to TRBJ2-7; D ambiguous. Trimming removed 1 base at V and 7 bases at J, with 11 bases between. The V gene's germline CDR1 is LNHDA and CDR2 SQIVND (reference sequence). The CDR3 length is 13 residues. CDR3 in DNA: TGTGCCAGTAGTATAGCCCTCCCGCGGGAGCAGTACTTC. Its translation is CASSIALPREQYF.

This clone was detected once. For the CDR3, the DNA is TGTGCCAGCAGCTTCGTGAGCACTGAAGCTTTCTTT. Translation gives CASSFVSTEAFF. This chain joins TRBV11-2 and TRBJ1-1; D not resolved. The CDR3 loop spans 12 amino acids. Germline CDR1 reads SGHAT; CDR2 reads FQNNGV. The V and J ends lost 3 bases and 4 bases respectively, with 6 bases between them.

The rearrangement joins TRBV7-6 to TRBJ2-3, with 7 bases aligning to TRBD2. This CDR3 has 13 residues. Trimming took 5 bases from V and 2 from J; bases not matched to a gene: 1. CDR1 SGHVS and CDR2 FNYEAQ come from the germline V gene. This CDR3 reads CASSGTNTDTQYF. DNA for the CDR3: TGTGCCAGCAGCGGGACTAACACAGATACGCAGTATTTT.